Listed below are T cell receptor beta chains from one sample, sequenced in a study of cytomegalovirus exposure and HLA in healthy donors. The assay was immunoSEQ multiplex PCR, and TCRdb's table has in-frame clones only and misses some. In the table there are around 150,000 clones, 79% of which are singletons. Sequenced: PBMCs. Receptors originate from a man aged 45-65 years in good health and CMV-seropositive. The CDR3 runs from the conserved cysteine through the conserved F or W. The order of the fields is J gene, V gene, clone size, D gene, CDR3 protein, CDR3 DNA. The D gene is left open where the match is weak. Clone size is shown for a subset of rows, as once, few, many or a class of expanded clone.

>TRBJ2-1|TRBV5-6|.|TRBD1
CASSPDPLPGQGNHNEQFF
TGTGCCAGCAGCCCCGACCCGCTTCCGGGACAGGGAAACCACAATGAGCAGTTCTTC
>TRBJ1-3|TRBV5-4|.|TRBD1
CASSLDRAENTIYF
TGTGCCAGCAGCCTTGACAGGGCCGAAAACACCATATATTTT
>TRBJ2-7|TRBV4-1|.|.
CASSQAKRSSYEQYF
TGCGCCAGCAGCCAAGCTAAGAGGAGCTCCTACGAGCAGTACTTC
>TRBJ1-6|TRBV30|.|.
CAWNPTGTDYNSPLHF
TGTGCCTGGAACCCAACCGGGACTGACTATAATTCACCCCTCCACTTT
>TRBJ2-3|TRBV7-9|few|TRBD2
CSSSLGLALSTDTQYF
TGTTCCAGCAGCTTAGGACTAGCGCTTAGCACAGATACGCAGTATTTT
>TRBJ1-5|TRBV6-5|.|.
CASSYRARGFNQPQHF
TGTGCCAGCAGTTATCGGGCTCGGGGGTTCAATCAGCCCCAGCATTTT
>TRBJ2-6|TRBV5-1|.|.
CASEAGYSGANVLTF
TGCGCCAGCGAAGCAGGGTATTCGGGGGCCAACGTCCTGACTTTC
>TRBJ1-4|TRBV14|.|.
CASSRGGSEKLFF
TGTGCCAGCAGCCGGGGGGGTAGTGAAAAACTGTTTTTT
>TRBJ1-1|TRBV15|once|.
CATSRDIVGTEAFF
TGTGCCACCAGCAGGGACATTGTGGGCACTGAAGCTTTCTTT
>TRBJ1-2|TRBV6-5|.|TRBD1
CASGRTGDPNYGYTF
TGTGCCAGCGGAAGGACAGGGGACCCTAACTATGGCTACACCTTC
>TRBJ1-2|TRBV6-5|.|.
CASSSGQFNYGYTF
TGTGCCAGCAGCTCTGGACAGTTTAACTATGGCTACACCTTC
>TRBJ1-5|TRBV27|.|TRBD1
CASSLGQGYNQPQHF
TGTGCCAGCAGTTTAGGACAGGGGTACAATCAGCCCCAGCATTTT
>TRBJ1-5|TRBV28|.|.
CASSLSREFFNQPQHF
TGTGCCAGCAGCCTTTCAAGGGAGTTCTTCAATCAGCCCCAGCATTTT
>TRBJ1-1|TRBV7-8|.|.
CASSLVGVSWNTEAFF
TGTGCCAGCAGCTTAGTAGGGGTTAGTTGGAACACTGAAGCTTTCTTT
>TRBJ1-4|TRBV7-9|.|.
CASSFGSVNEKLFF
TGTGCCAGCAGCTTTGGGAGCGTTAATGAAAAACTGTTTTTT
>TRBJ2-7|TRBV5-1|.|TRBD1
CASSSGTGYEQYF
TGCGCCAGCAGCTCCGGGACAGGGTACGAGCAGTACTTC
>TRBJ1-1|TRBV10-2|.|.
CASSEGLRITEAFF
TGCGCCAGCAGTGAGGGACTTAGGATTACTGAAGCTTTCTTT
>TRBJ1-5|TRBV15|few|TRBD1
CATSPQGAQPQHF
TGTGCCACCAGCCCCCAGGGGGCTCAGCCCCAGCATTTT
>TRBJ1-1|TRBV5-1|.|TRBD1
CASSFWTGGNTEAFF
TGCGCCAGCAGCTTCTGGACAGGGGGGAACACTGAAGCTTTCTTT
>TRBJ2-7|TRBV6-5|.|.
CASTPDNSFFYEQYF
TGTGCCAGCACCCCGGACAACTCCTTTTTCTACGAGCAGTACTTC
>TRBJ1-4|TRBV5-1|.|.
CASSLGGDPNEKLFF
TGCGCCAGCAGCTTGGGGGGAGATCCTAATGAAAAACTGTTTTTT
>TRBJ2-1|TRBV6-5|.|.
CASSPSYGSYNEQFF
TGTGCCAGCAGCCCTAGCTACGGTTCCTACAATGAGCAGTTCTTC
>TRBJ1-2|TRBV10-1|.|.
CASSENLQGYGYTF
TGCGCCAGCAGTGAAAACCTACAGGGCTATGGCTACACCTTC
>TRBJ1-2|TRBV27|once|.
CASSLYENYGCTF
TGTGCCAGCAGTTTATACGAGAACTATGGCTGCACCTTC
>TRBJ2-7|TRBV5-8|.|TRBD2
CASSPLSGRFYEQYF
TGTGCCAGCAGCCCTCTGAGCGGGAGGTTCTACGAGCAGTACTTC
>TRBJ2-5|TRBV5-1|.|TRBD2
CASSDRGGAQETQYF
TGCGCCAGCAGTGACCGGGGGGGGGCCCAAGAGACCCAGTACTTC
>TRBJ2-1|TRBV5-6|.|.
CASSSSNEQFF
TGTGCCAGCAGCTCGTCGAATGAGCAGTTCTTC
>TRBJ1-1|TRBV9|.|.
CASSVAPMNTEAFF
TGTGCCAGCAGCGTCGCACCTATGAACACTGAAGCTTTCTTT
>TRBJ1-6|TRBV5-1|.|.
CASSLNTGFASPLHF
TGCGCCAGCAGCTTGAACACGGGGTTCGCTTCACCCCTCCACTTT
>TRBJ1-4|TRBV5-1|once|.
CASSRAGYNEKLFF
TGCGCCAGCAGCCGGGCGGGGTATAATGAAAAACTGTTTTTT
>TRBJ2-2|TRBV5-1|.|TRBD2
CASSYQGLPYPGELFF
TGCGCCAGCAGCTACCAGGGACTACCTTACCCCGGGGAGCTATTTTTT
>TRBJ2-3|TRBV7-2|.|TRBD2
CASSRLAQTADTQYF
TGTGCCAGCAGCCGACTAGCGCAGACAGCAGATACGCAGTATTTT
>TRBJ2-1|TRBV27|.|TRBD2
CASSPPYVGTSGWDEQFF
TGTGCCAGCAGTCCCCCATACGTCGGGACTAGCGGATGGGATGAGCAGTTCTTC
>TRBJ2-3|TRBV5-1|.|.
CASSRVEADTQYF
TGCGCCAGCAGCCGAGTGGAGGCAGATACGCAGTATTTT
>TRBJ1-4|TRBV9|.|.
CASSVGQAGGKLFF
TGTGCCAGCAGCGTAGGACAGGCGGGGGGGAAACTGTTTTTT
>TRBJ2-7|TRBV2|.|TRBD1
CASKSSGGTYEQYF
TGTGCCAGCAAATCTTCAGGGGGAACCTACGAGCAGTACTTC
>TRBJ1-1|TRBV27|.|.
CASSSRQPSNTEAFF
TGTGCCAGCAGTTCACGACAGCCTTCTAACACTGAAGCTTTCTTT
>TRBJ1-2|TRBV6-5|few|.
CASSLTAFNYGYTF
TGTGCCAGCAGTTTGACAGCTTTCAACTATGGCTACACCTTC
>TRBJ2-2|TRBV12-5|.|.
CASGLGTTGRDILFF
TGTGCTAGTGGTTTGGGCACCACGGGAAGGGACATCCTGTTTTTT
>TRBJ2-3|TRBV29-1|once|.
CSVVRVTDTQYF
TGCAGCGTTGTTCGGGTAACAGATACGCAGTATTTT
>TRBJ1-6|TRBV7-9|once|.
CASSLNQAEDSPLHF
TGTGCCAGCAGCCTAAATCAAGCGGAGGATTCACCCCTCCACTTT
>TRBJ2-7|TRBV6-5|.|TRBD2
CASRRGLAAAYEQYF
TGTGCCAGCAGAAGGGGACTAGCGGCAGCCTACGAGCAGTACTTC
>TRBJ1-4|TRBV5-6|.|.
CASSPGQALEKLFF
TGTGCCAGCAGCCCGGGACAAGCGTTAGAAAAACTGTTTTTT
>TRBJ1-4|TRBV28|few|TRBD1
CASSLFGQGAGEKLFF
TGTGCCAGCAGTTTATTCGGGCAGGGGGCGGGTGAAAAACTGTTTTTT
>TRBJ2-3|TRBV4-2|.|TRBD1
CASSQYDRESTDTQYF
TGTGCCAGCAGCCAATACGACAGGGAAAGCACAGATACGCAGTATTTT
>TRBJ2-7|TRBV2|few|.
CATLFDRFSYEQYF
TGTGCCACCTTGTTTGACAGGTTTTCCTACGAGCAGTACTTC
>TRBJ1-2|TRBV5-1|.|TRBD1
CASSSGQGGVRHGYTF
TGCGCCAGCAGCAGTGGACAGGGGGGGGTTCGTCATGGCTACACCTTC
>TRBJ2-3|TRBV5-1|once|TRBD2
CASSLAWLAGSDTQYF
TGCGCCAGCAGCTTGGCCTGGCTAGCGGGTTCCGATACGCAGTATTTT
>TRBJ2-7|TRBV10-3|.|TRBD1
CAIRTTGAENEQYF
TGTGCCATCAGAACGACAGGGGCAGAAAACGAGCAGTACTTC
>TRBJ1-1|TRBV20-1|.|.
CSALSPPEAFF
TGCAGTGCCCTATCTCCCCCCGAAGCTTTCTTT